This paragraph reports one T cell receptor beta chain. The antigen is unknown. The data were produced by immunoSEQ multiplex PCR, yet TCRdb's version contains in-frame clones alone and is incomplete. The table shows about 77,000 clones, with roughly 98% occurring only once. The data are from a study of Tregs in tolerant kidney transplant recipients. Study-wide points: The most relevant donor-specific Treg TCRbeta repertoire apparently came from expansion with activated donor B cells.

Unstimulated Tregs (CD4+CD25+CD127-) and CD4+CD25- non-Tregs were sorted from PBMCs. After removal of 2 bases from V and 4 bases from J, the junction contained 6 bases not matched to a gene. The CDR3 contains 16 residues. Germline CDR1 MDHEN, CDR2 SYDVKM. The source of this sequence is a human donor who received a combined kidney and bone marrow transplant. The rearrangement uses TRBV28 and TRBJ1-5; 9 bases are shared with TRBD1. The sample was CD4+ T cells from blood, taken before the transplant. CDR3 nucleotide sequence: TGTGCCAGCAGTTTAGGAGGGACAGGGCTTAATCAGCCCCAGCATTTT. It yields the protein CASSLGGTGLNQPQHF.